The sequence of this TCR beta chain was determined in a study of blood T cell repertoires in COVID-19. The protocol was immunoSEQ multiplex PCR, while the TCRdb copy is restricted to in-frame clones and leaves out a portion. Here the sample spans around 110,000 clones, over 65% being singletons. The V gene's germline CDR1 is SGHVS and CDR2 FQNEAQ. V was cut by 2 bases and J by 7 bases, with 18 bases left in between. CDR3 size: 17 residues. Specimen: peripheral blood. This clonotype originated in a man aged 25-40 years with acute or convalescent COVID-19. The V and J genes are TRBV7-8 and TRBJ1-6; no reliable D call. CDR3 residues: CASSLWERPSENSPLHF. For the CDR3, the DNA is TGTGCCAGCAGCTTATGGGAGAGGCCGTCTGAGAATTCACCCCTCCACTTT.